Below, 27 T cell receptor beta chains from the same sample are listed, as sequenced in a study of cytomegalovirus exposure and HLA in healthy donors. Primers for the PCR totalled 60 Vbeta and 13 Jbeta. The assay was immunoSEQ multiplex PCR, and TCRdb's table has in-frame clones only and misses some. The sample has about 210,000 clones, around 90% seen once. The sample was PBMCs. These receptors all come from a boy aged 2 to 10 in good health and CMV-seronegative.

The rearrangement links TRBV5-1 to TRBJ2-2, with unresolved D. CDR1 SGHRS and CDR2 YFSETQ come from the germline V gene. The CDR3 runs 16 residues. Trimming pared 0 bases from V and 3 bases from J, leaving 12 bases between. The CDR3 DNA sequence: TGCGCCAGCAGCTTGGGACAAGACATTTACACCGGGGAGCTGTTTTTT. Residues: CASSLGQDIYTGELFF. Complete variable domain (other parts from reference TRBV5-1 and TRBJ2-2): KAGVTQTPRYLIKTRGQQVTLSCSPISGHRSVSWYQQTPGQGLQFLFEYFSETQRNKGNFPGRFSGRQFSNSRSEMNVSTLELGDSALYLCASSLGQDIYTGELFFGEGSRLTVL.

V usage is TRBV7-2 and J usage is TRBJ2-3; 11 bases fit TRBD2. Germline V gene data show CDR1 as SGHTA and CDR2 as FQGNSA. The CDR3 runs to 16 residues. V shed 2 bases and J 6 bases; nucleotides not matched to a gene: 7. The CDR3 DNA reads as TGTGCCAGCAGCTTAACTAGCGGGGGCCGTGTGGATACGCAGTATTTT. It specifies CASSLTSGGRVDTQYF.

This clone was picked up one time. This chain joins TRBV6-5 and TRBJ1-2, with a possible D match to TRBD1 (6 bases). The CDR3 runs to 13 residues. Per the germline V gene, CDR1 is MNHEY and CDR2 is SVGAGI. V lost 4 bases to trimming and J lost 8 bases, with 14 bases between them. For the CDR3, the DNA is TGTGCCAGCAGTTGCCCGCAGGGGAGAGGCTACACCTTC. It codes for CASSCPQGRGYTF.

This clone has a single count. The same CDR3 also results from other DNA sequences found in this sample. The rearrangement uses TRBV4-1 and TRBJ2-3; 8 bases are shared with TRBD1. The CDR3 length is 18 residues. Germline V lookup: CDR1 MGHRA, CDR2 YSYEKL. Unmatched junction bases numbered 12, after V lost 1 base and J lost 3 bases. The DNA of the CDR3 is TGCGCCAGCAGCCAAGTGAAGTCGGCAGGGGGCTTAACAGATACGCAGTATTTT. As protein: CASSQVKSAGGLTDTQYF.

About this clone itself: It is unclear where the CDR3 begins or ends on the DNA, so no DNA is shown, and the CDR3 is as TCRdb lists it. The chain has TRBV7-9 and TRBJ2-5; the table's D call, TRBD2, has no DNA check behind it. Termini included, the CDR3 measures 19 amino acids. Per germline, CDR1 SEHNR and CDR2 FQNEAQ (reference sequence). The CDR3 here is CASSFGSGLGGRPQETQYF.

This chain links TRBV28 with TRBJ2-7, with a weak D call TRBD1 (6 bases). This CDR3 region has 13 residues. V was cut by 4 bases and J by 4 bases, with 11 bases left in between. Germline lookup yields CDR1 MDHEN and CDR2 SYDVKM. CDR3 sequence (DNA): TGTGCCAGCAGTTGGGGGACACTTTACGAGCAGTACTTC. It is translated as CASSWGTLYEQYF.

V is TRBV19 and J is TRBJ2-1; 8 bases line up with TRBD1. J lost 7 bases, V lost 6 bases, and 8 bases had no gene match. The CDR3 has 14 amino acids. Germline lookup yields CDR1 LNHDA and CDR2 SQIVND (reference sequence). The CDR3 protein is CASRRTGLFNEQFF. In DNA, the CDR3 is TGTGCCAGTAGGAGGACAGGGTTGTTTAATGAGCAGTTCTTC.

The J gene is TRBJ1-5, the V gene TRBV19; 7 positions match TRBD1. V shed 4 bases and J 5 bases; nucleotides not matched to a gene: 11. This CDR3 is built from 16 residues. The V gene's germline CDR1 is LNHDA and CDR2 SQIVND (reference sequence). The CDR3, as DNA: TGTGCCAGTAGTAGAGTTGGGGACAGAGCACATCAGCCCCAGCATTTT. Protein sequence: CASSRVGDRAHQPQHF.

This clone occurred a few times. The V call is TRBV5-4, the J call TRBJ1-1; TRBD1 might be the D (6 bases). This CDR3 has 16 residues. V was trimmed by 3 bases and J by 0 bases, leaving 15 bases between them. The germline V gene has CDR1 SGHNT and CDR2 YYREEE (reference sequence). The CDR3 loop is CASSSQDRFMNTEAFF. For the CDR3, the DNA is TGTGCCAGCAGCTCCCAGGACAGATTCATGAACACTGAAGCTTTCTTT.

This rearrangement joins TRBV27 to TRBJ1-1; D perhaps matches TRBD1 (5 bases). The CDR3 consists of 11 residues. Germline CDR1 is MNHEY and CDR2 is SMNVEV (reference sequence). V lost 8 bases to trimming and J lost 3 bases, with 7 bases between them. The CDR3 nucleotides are TGTGCCAGCGGACAAGACACTGAAGCTTTCTTT. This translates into CASGQDTEAFF.

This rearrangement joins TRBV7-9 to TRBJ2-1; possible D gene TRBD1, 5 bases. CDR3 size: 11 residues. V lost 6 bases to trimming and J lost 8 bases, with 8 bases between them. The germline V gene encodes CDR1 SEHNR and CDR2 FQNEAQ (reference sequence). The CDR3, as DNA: TGTGCCAGCAGATCAGGGCATGAGCAGTTCTTC. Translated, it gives CASRSGHEQFF.

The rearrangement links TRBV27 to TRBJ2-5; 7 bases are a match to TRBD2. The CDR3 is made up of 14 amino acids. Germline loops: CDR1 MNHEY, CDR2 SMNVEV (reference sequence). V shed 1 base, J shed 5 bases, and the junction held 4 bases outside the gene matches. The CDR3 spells CASSLWGLRETQYF. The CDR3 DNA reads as TGTGCCAGCAGTTTATGGGGACTAAGGGAGACCCAGTACTTC.

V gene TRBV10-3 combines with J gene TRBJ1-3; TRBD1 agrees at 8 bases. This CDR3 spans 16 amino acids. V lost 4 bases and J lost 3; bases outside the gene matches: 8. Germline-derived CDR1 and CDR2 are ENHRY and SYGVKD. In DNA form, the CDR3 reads TGTGCCATCAGTGTGGGGCAGGGGGCGCTTGGAAACACCATATATTTT. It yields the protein CAISVGQGALGNTIYF.

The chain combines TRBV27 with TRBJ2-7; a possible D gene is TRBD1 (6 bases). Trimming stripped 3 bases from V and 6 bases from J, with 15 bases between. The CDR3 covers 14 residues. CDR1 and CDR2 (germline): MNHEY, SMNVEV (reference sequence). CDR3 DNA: TGTGCCAGCAGTTTGGGGCAGGGGTCTAGCGAGCAGTACTTC. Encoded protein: CASSLGQGSSEQYF.

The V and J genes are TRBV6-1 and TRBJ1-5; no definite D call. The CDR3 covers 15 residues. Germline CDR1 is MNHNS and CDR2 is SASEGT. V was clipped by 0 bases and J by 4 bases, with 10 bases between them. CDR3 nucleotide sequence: TGTGCCAGCAGTGAAGCCCCCGGGAGGAATCAGCCCCAGCATTTT. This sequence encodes CASSEAPGRNQPQHF.

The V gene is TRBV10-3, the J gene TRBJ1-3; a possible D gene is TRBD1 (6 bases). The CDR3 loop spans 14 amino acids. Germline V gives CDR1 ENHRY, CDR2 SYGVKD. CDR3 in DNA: TGTGCAGGGGGGGAAGGGGCCCATGGAAACACCATATATTTT. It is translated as CAGGEGAHGNTIYF.

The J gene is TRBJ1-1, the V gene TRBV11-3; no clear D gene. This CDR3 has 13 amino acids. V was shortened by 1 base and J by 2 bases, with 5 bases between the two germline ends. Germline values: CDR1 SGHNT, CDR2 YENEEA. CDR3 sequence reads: CASSLALNTEAFF. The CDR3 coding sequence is TGTGCCAGCAGCTTAGCCCTTAACACTGAAGCTTTCTTT.

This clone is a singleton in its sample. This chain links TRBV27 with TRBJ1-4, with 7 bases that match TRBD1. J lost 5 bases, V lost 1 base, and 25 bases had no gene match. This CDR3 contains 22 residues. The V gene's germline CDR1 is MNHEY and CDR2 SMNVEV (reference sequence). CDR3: CASSLWTGGLGWVVRRNEKLFF. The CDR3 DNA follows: TGTGCCAGCAGTTTATGGACAGGTGGCTTAGGTTGGGTAGTGAGGAGAAATGAAAAACTGTTTTTT.

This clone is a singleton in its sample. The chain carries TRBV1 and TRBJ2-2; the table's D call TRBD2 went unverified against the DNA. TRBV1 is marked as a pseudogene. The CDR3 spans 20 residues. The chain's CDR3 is CTSSQDRPSGRAGVTGELFF. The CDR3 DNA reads TGCACCAGCAGCCAAGATAGGCCTAGCGGGAGGGCCGGGGTCACCGGGGAGCTGTTTTTT.

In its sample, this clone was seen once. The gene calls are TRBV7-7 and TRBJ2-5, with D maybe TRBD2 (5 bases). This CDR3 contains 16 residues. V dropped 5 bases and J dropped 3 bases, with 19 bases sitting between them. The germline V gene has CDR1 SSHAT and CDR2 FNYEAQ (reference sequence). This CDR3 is CASSISAAPGEETQYF. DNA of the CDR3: TGTGCCAGCAGCATATCAGCGGCCCCTGGGGAAGAGACCCAGTACTTC.

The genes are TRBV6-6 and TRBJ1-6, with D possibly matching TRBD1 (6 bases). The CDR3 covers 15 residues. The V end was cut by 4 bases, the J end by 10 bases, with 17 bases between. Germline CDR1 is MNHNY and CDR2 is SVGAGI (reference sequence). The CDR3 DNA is TGTGCCAGCAGTTTCCAGGGGTTGGGGGAGTCACCCCTCCACTTT. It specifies CASSFQGLGESPLHF.

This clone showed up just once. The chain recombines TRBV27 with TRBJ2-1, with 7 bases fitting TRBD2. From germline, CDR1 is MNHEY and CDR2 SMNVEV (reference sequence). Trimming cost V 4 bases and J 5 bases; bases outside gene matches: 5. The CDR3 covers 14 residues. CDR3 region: CASSYASGNNEQFF. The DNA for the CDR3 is TGTGCCAGCAGTTATGCTAGCGGAAACAATGAGCAGTTCTTC.

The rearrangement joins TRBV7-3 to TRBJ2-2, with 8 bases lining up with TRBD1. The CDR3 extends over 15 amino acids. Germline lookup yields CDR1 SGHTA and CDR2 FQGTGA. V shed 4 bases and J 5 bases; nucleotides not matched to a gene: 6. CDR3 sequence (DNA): TGTGCCAGCAGCTCAGGGGGCGCACGGACCGGGGAGCTGTTTTTT. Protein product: CASSSGGARTGELFF.

CDR3 region: CASSVELAPRETQYF. The CDR3 DNA follows: TGTGCCAGCAGCGTGGAGTTAGCGCCCCGAGAGACCCAGTACTTC. This rearrangement joins TRBV5-4 to TRBJ2-5, with D possibly TRBD2 on 5 matching bases. V lost 4 bases and J lost 4, with 17 bases in between. This CDR3 has 15 amino acids. The germline gives CDR1 SGHNT, CDR2 YYREEE (reference sequence).

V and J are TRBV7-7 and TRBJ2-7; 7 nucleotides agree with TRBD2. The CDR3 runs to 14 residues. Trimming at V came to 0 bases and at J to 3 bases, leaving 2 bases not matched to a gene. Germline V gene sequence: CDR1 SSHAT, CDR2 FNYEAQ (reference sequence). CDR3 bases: TGTGCCAGCAGCTTAGCTCAGCGGGGCTACGAGCAGTACTTC. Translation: CASSLAQRGYEQYF.

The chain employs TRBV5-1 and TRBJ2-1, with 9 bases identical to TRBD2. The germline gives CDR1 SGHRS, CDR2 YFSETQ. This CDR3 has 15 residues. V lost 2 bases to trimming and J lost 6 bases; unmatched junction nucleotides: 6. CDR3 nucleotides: TGCGCCAGCAGCTTCGAGACTAGCGGCCTCAATGAGCAGTTCTTC. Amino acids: CASSFETSGLNEQFF.

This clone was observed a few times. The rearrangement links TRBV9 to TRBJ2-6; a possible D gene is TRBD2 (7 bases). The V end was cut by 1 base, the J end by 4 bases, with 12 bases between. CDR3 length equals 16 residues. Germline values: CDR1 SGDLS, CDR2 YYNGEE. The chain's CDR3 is CASSVSGGSGANVLTF. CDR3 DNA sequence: TGTGCCAGCAGCGTATCGGGGGGCTCCGGGGCCAACGTCCTGACTTTC.